Listed below are T cell receptor beta chains from one sample, sequenced in a study of shared clonotypes between healthy human individuals. Only in-frame clones appear in the TCRdb table, and some are missing; sequencing was by immunoSEQ multiplex PCR. The sample yields 2 million to 2.5 million clones, 95% seen once. Source material: naive CD4+ T cells sorted from blood. Receptors were obtained from a man younger than 35 in good health. Both conserved end residues are part of each CDR3. D genes are given only for firm matches. The size of a clone is reported for some rows only, either as once, few or many, or as a class for expanded clones.

d_call,v_call,j_call,clone_size,cdr3_aa,cdr3_nt
.,TRBV7-9,TRBJ1-2,.,CASSLNSFRYGYTF,TGTGCCAGCAGCTTAAATAGCTTCCGCTATGGCTACACCTTC
.,TRBV7-7,TRBJ2-2,once,CASSLNFARELFF,TGTGCTAGCAGCTTAAACTTTGCCCGGGAGCTGTTTTTT
.,TRBV6-5,TRBJ1-1,.,CASSLIAEAFF,TGTGCCAGCAGTCTTATTGCTGAAGCTTTCTTT
.,TRBV19,TRBJ1-2,.,CASRMFGGYTF,TGTGCCAGTAGGATGTTCGGGGGCTACACCTTC
.,TRBV5-1,TRBJ2-5,.,CASSETLGQQETQYF,TGCGCCAGCAGCGAGACGCTCGGACAGCAAGAGACCCAGTACTTC
.,TRBV7-2,TRBJ2-7,.,CASSLGNEQYF,TGTGCCAGCAGCTTAGGAAACGAGCAGTACTTC
TRBD1,TRBV23-1,TRBJ2-7,.,CASSQGDRFSYEQYF,TGCGCCAGCAGTCAAGGGGACAGGTTCTCCTACGAGCAGTACTTC
.,TRBV10-3,TRBJ2-7,.,CAISPGISTYEQYF,TGTGCCATCAGTCCAGGAATATCTACCTACGAGCAGTACTTC
.,TRBV7-9,TRBJ2-1,.,CASSPRVSYNEQFF,TGTGCCAGCAGCCCCCGGGTCTCCTACAATGAGCAGTTCTTC
.,TRBV5-1,TRBJ2-3,.,CASSLGLDPDTQYF,TGCGCCAGCAGCTTGGGTCTAGACCCAGATACGCAGTATTTT
.,TRBV6-4,TRBJ2-3,once,CASSEIAWATQYF,TGTGCCAGCAGTGAAATAGCTTGGGCTACGCAGTATTTT
TRBD2,TRBV30,TRBJ2-3,.,CAWSVSRTSRSTDTQYF,TGTGCCTGGAGTGTATCCAGGACTAGCCGAAGCACAGATACGCAGTATTTT
.,TRBV7-2,TRBJ1-1,.,CASSLLGRSATEAFF,TGTGCCAGCAGCTTACTGGGCAGGTCCGCCACTGAAGCTTTCTTT
.,TRBV19,TRBJ1-1,.,CASSALRGTEAFF,TGTGCCAGTAGCGCCCTCCGGGGGACTGAAGCTTTCTTT
.,TRBV14,TRBJ2-1,.,CASSRGALFRDNEQFF,TGTGCCAGCAGCCGGGGGGCGCTTTTTAGAGACAATGAGCAGTTCTTC
.,TRBV18,TRBJ2-7,.,CASSREVSLYEQYF,TGTGCCAGCTCCCGCGAGGTTTCCCTCTACGAGCAGTACTTC
TRBD1,TRBV29-1,TRBJ1-6,.,CSAATGDNSPLHF,TGCAGCGCCGCGACAGGGGATAATTCACCCCTCCACTTT
.,TRBV11-3,TRBJ2-3,.,CASSPGLLEDTQYF,TGTGCCAGCAGCCCGGGACTTTTGGAAGATACGCAGTATTTT
.,TRBV11-3,TRBJ1-5,.,CASSLERDPAWAIGNQPQHF,TGTGCCAGCAGCTTAGAAAGGGACCCAGCATGGGCTATAGGAAATCAGCCCCAGCATTTT
TRBD2,TRBV6-5,TRBJ2-1,.,CASRLVSGAGNEQFF,TGTGCCAGCAGACTAGTTAGCGGGGCTGGAAATGAGCAGTTCTTC
.,TRBV11-3,TRBJ2-5,.,CASSLGGGGAETQYF,TGTGCCAGCAGCTTAGGAGGAGGGGGCGCGGAGACCCAGTACTTC
TRBD2,TRBV5-4,TRBJ2-7,.,CASSLDGRYEQYF,TGTGCCAGCAGCTTGGACGGGAGGTACGAGCAGTACTTC
TRBD2,TRBV4-2,TRBJ2-7,once,CASSQGLRLAGEYEQYF,TGTGCCAGCAGCCAAGGTCTAAGACTAGCGGGGGAATACGAGCAGTACTTC
TRBD1,TRBV5-8,TRBJ1-5,.,CASSGDRGLTDPQHF,TGTGCCAGCAGCGGAGACAGGGGGCTGACTGATCCCCAGCATTTT
TRBD1,TRBV2,TRBJ1-2,.,CASRETGVQGYTF,TGTGCCAGCAGGGAGACAGGGGTTCAGGGCTACACCTTC
TRBD2,TRBV6-5,TRBJ2-2,once,CASTLAGDGTGELFF,TGTGCCAGCACTTTAGCGGGAGACGGCACCGGGGAGCTGTTTTTT
TRBD2,TRBV27,TRBJ2-5,once,CASSPTRISGRTQETQYF,TGTGCCAGCAGTCCAACCCGGATTAGCGGGAGGACTCAAGAGACCCAGTACTTC
TRBD1,TRBV7-9,TRBJ1-4,.,CASSREGAGEKLFF,TGTGCCAGCAGCAGGGAGGGGGCCGGTGAAAAACTGTTTTTT
.,TRBV15,TRBJ1-5,.,CATSTGHNSNQPQHF,TGTGCCACCAGCACCGGGCATAATAGCAATCAGCCCCAGCATTTT
.,TRBV10-3,TRBJ1-6,.,CAISERDSPLHF,TGTGCCATCAGTGAGAGGGATTCACCCCTCCACTTT
.,TRBV30,TRBJ2-7,.,CAWSVTEYEQYF,TGTGCCTGGAGTGTGACCGAGTACGAGCAGTACTTC
TRBD2,TRBV7-9,TRBJ2-5,.,CASSRTSAQETQYF,TGTGCCAGCAGCCGGACTAGCGCTCAAGAGACCCAGTACTTC
TRBD1,TRBV10-3,TRBJ2-1,.,CAISESGQGRNEQFF,TGTGCCATCAGTGAGTCCGGACAGGGACGGAATGAGCAGTTCTTC
.,TRBV6-6,TRBJ1-2,.,CASSPDGYGYTF,TGTGCCAGCAGTCCGGACGGATATGGCTACACCTTC
TRBD1,TRBV14,TRBJ2-7,once,CASSHLGTGGHEQYF,TGTGCCAGCAGCCACCTTGGGACAGGCGGGCACGAGCAGTACTTC
TRBD1,TRBV25-1,TRBJ2-7,.,CASSTNRGGYEQYF,TGTGCCAGCAGTACAAACAGGGGTGGCTACGAGCAGTACTTC